The source of this T cell receptor beta chain is a study of cytomegalovirus exposure and HLA in healthy donors. Study-wide points: When a later analysis was performed, an Asian-associated ancestry cluster reportedly had fewer N-insertions than the roughly 700-donor mean.

PCR amplification relied on 60 Vbeta primers (plus 13 Jbeta primers). Here immunoSEQ multiplex PCR was the method, and the copy in TCRdb shows in-frame clones only, minus some. The repertoire holds about 120,000 clones, with 65% to 85% as singletons. With respect to this clone: Antigen unknown.

With 3 bases removed from V and 8 bases from J, the gap between germline ends came to 13 bases. The germline V gene encodes CDR1 SGHDN and CDR2 FVKESK. CDR3 length: 14 residues. Sequencing input: PBMCs. The sequence derives from a middle-aged woman in good health and CMV-seropositive. This rearrangement joins TRBV14 to TRBJ1-4; D may be TRBD1 (6 bases). CDR3 nucleotide sequence: TGTGCCAGCAGCCACTTACAGGGACACGAAAAACTGTTTTTT. Translated: CASSHLQGHEKLFF.